One and the same sample provided the 4 T cell receptor beta chains below, sequenced in a study of T cells after yellow fever vaccination. One entry per CDR3 protein results from TCRdb running MiXCR on the 5' RACE reads. In the table there are about 370,000 distinct CDR3 sequences, more than 9% of which are singletons. The specimen comprised PBMCs, sampled on the day of the first yellow fever vaccination. Receptor source: a man aged 18 to 30 who received the YFV17D yellow fever vaccine.

A few counts support this clonotype. The chain has TRBV19 and TRBJ1-5; D uncertain. Germline CDR1 LNHDA, CDR2 SQIVND (reference sequence). The ends were cut back, 5 bases at V and 0 bases at J, with 11 bases in the middle. The CDR3 is made up of 15 amino acids. CDR3 region: CASSVQPYSNQPQHF. As DNA, the CDR3 is TGTGCCAGTAGTGTACAGCCCTATAGCAATCAGCCCCAGCATTTT.

Of note for this clonotype: Since a much larger clone is just one base distant, this may be a read error. The CDR3: CASSQGDNYGYTF. The DNA of the CDR3 is TGTGCCAGCAGCCAGGGAGATAACTATGGCTACACCTTC. The V gene is TRBV7-2, the J gene TRBJ1-2; TRBD1 might be the D (5 bases). Germline V CDR1 and CDR2: SGHTA, FQGNSA. CDR3 length equals 13 residues. Trimming left V 5 bases short and J 1 base short, with 8 bases between.

The chain employs TRBV14 and TRBJ1-2; TRBD1 aligns across 7 bases. V dropped 1 base and J dropped 4; count of bases not matched to a gene: 12. Germline V gene sequence: CDR1 SGHDN, CDR2 FVKESK. There are 17 residues in the CDR3. CDR3 sequence (DNA): TGTGCCAGCAGCCAAGCTCAACAGGGGTTTTCCCTCTATGGCTACACCTTC. Its translation is CASSQAQQGFSLYGYTF.

This clonotype appeared a few times. This chain uses TRBV7-9 with TRBJ2-1; D unresolved. The V gene's germline CDR1 is SEHNR and CDR2 FQNEAQ (reference sequence). The length of the CDR3 is 16 residues. V lost 2 bases and J lost 3, with 14 bases in between. The CDR3 region has the DNA TGTGCCAGCAGCTTACCCCGCCACCCCCTCTACAATGAGCAGTTCTTC. Amino acids: CASSLPRHPLYNEQFF.